One and the same sample provided the 8 T cell receptor beta chains below, sequenced in a study of T cell responses to AZD1222 COVID-19 vaccine. Libraries were prepared by immunoSEQ multiplex PCR; TCRdb keeps only in-frame clonotypes and omits some of them. The sample shows tens of thousands of clones, about four fifths of them seen only once. Sequenced material: peripheral blood, taken on day 0 of AZD1222 vaccination. These receptors came from an adult in good health.

This chain uses TRBV2 with TRBJ2-7; D could derive from TRBD1 or TRBD2 (5 bases each). The germline CDR1 and CDR2 sequences are SNHLY and FYNNEI. This CDR3 comprises 14 residues. The V end lost 4 bases, the J end lost 3 bases, and 13 bases lay between the germline ends. The CDR3 here is CASSGGKLDYEQYF. The CDR3 DNA is TGTGCCAGCAGTGGGGGGAAGTTAGACTACGAGCAGTACTTC.

This clone has more than one count but fewer than ten. The CDR3 sequence: CASSLGHQPAKNIQYF. CDR3 bases: TGTGCCAGCAGCTTGGGACATCAGCCAGCCAAAAACATTCAGTACTTC. V and J are TRBV5-4 and TRBJ2-4; D is uncertain. CDR1 and CDR2 from the germline V gene are SGHNT and YYREEE (reference sequence). The CDR3 contains 16 residues. Trimming shortened V by 0 bases and J by 0 bases, and 10 bases separated the two germline ends.

The chain recombines TRBV5-1 with TRBJ2-3, with 11 nucleotides matching TRBD1. V gave up 4 bases and J gave up 5 bases; unmatched junction bases: 3. This CDR3 spans 14 amino acids. The germline V gene encodes CDR1 SGHRS and CDR2 YFSETQ. CDR3 DNA sequence: TGCGCCAGCAGCCAGGGACAGGGGGGAGATACGCAGTATTTT. Protein sequence: CASSQGQGGDTQYF.

This rearrangement joins TRBV7-6 to TRBJ2-7; TRBD1 might be the D (6 bases). The CDR3 length is 13 residues. Germline V gives CDR1 SGHVS, CDR2 FNYEAQ. V was cut by 4 bases and J by 6 bases, with 13 bases left in between. The CDR3 spells CASSSSAGAEQYF. The DNA of the CDR3 is TGTGCCAGCAGCTCATCGGCAGGGGCCGAGCAGTACTTC.

The V gene is TRBV7-3, the J gene TRBJ1-2; the match to TRBD1 covers 8 bases. V shed 5 bases, J shed 5 bases, and the junction held 16 bases outside the gene matches. The germline CDR1 and CDR2 sequences are SGHTA and FQGTGA. This CDR3 contains 17 residues. This chain's CDR3 is CASSTQTGAIPTYGYTF. In DNA form, the CDR3 reads TGTGCCAGCAGCACTCAGACAGGGGCCATACCCACTTATGGCTACACCTTC.

The V and J genes are TRBV11-2 and TRBJ2-5; 15 bases line up with TRBD2. CDR3 size: 16 residues. Unmatched junction bases numbered 6, after V lost 5 bases and J lost 5 bases. CDR1 SGHAT and CDR2 FQNNGV come from the germline V gene. The CDR3 protein is CASSPGLAGGLETQYF. The CDR3 bases are TGTGCCAGCAGCCCAGGACTAGCGGGGGGGCTGGAGACCCAGTACTTC.

This clone has just one count. Here the CDR3 reads CASSSKGYGYTF. CDR3 nucleotide sequence: TGTGCCAGCAGTTCCAAGGGCTATGGCTACACCTTC. V is TRBV28 and J is TRBJ1-2, with no clear D. V dropped 4 bases and J dropped 4 bases, with 7 bases sitting between them. Germline V gene data show CDR1 as MDHEN and CDR2 as SYDVKM. The CDR3 totals 12 residues.

The CDR3 region is CSLAGGYEQYF. The CDR3 DNA follows: TGCAGTCTAGCGGGGGGCTACGAGCAGTACTTC. The chain uses TRBV20-1 and TRBJ2-7; 11 bases match TRBD2. Germline values: CDR1 DFQATT, CDR2 SNEGSKA (reference sequence). The V and J ends lost 8 bases and 3 bases, in that order; junction bases with no gene match: 0. The CDR3 has 11 amino acids.